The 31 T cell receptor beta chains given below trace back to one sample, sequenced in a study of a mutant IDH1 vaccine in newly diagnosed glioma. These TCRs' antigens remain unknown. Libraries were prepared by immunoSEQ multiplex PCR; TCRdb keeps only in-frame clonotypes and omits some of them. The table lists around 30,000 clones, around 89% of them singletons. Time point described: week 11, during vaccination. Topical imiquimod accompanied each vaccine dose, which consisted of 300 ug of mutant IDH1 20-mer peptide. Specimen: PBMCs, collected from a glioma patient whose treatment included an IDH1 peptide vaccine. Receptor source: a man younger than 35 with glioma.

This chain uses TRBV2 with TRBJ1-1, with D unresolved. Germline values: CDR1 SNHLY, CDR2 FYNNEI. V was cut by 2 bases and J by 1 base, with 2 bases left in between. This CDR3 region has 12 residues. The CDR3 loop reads CASSESNTEAFF. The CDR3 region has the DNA TGTGCCAGCAGTGAATCGAACACTGAAGCTTTCTTT.

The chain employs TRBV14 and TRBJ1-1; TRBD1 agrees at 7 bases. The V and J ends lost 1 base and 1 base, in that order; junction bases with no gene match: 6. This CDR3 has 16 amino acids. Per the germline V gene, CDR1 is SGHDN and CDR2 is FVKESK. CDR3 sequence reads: CASSQGAGGENTEAFF. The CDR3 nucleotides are TGTGCCAGCAGCCAAGGGGCAGGGGGAGAGAACACTGAAGCTTTCTTT.

This chain's CDR3 is CAWSKRSQGTPEAFF. The CDR3 nucleotides read TGTGCCTGGAGTAAACGGTCACAGGGGACCCCTGAAGCTTTCTTT. The rearrangement joins TRBV30 to TRBJ1-1; TRBD1 agrees at 7 bases. V lost 2 bases, J lost 6 bases, and 12 bases stayed unmatched. The germline V gene has CDR1 GTSNPN and CDR2 SVGIG (reference sequence). The CDR3 totals 15 residues. Filled out from reference TRBV30 and TRBJ1-1, the complete variable domain reads SQTIHQWPATLVQPVGSPLSLECTVEGTSNPNLYWYRQAAGRGLQLLFYSVGIGQISSEVPQNLSASRPQDRQFILSSKKLLLSDSGFYLCAWSKRSQGTPEAFFGQGTRLTVV.

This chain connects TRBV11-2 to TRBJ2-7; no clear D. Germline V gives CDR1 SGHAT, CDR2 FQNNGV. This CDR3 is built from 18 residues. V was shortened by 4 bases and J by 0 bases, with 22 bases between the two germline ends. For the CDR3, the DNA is TGTGCCAGCAGCTCTGTCCGACGTCCGTCGGGCCTCTCCTACGAGCAGTACTTC. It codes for CASSSVRRPSGLSYEQYF.

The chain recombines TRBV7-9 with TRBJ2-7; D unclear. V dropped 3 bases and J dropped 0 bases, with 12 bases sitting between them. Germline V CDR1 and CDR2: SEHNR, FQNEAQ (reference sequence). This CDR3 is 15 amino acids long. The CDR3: CASSFGDWSSYEQYF. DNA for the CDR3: TGTGCCAGCAGCTTCGGAGACTGGAGCTCCTACGAGCAGTACTTC.

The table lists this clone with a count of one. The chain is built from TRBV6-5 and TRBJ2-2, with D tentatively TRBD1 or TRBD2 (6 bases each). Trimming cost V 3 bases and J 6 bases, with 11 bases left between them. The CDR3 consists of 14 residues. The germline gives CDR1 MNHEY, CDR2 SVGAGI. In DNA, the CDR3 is TGTGCCAGCAGTTATGGGGGGCAGGCCGGGGAGCTGTTTTTT. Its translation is CASSYGGQAGELFF.

CDR3 residues: CASRFSACNQPQHF. In DNA, the CDR3 is TGTGCAAGTCGCTTTTCGGCTTGTAATCAGCCCCAGCATTTT. The chain joins TRBV12-2 to TRBJ1-5. TRBV12-2 is a documented pseudogene. The CDR3 contains 14 residues.

The CDR3 is CASSTDSNQPQHF. Here the CDR3 DNA reads TGTGCCAGCAGCACTGATAGCAATCAGCCCCAGCATTTT. This chain joins TRBV28 and TRBJ1-5; unclear D gene. The germline V gene encodes CDR1 MDHEN and CDR2 SYDVKM. The CDR3 consists of 13 residues. With 6 bases removed from V and 0 bases from J, the gap between germline ends came to 6 bases.

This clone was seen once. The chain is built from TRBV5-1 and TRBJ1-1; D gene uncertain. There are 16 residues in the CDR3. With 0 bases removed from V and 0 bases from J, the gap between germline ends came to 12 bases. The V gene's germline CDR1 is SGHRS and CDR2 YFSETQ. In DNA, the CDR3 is TGCGCCAGCAGCTTGGGACGGAACCTGCTGAACACTGAAGCTTTCTTT. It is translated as CASSLGRNLLNTEAFF.

The CDR3 bases are TGCAGCGTTGAGGGGGGACTAGCGGAATACACAGATACGCAGTATTTT. Translation gives CSVEGGLAEYTDTQYF. The V and J genes are TRBV29-1 and TRBJ2-3, with TRBD2 identical over 11 bases. The V segment lost 3 bases and the J segment 2 bases; nucleotides outside the gene matches: 7. The CDR3 is 16 amino acids. Germline lookup yields CDR1 SQVTM and CDR2 ANQGSEA.

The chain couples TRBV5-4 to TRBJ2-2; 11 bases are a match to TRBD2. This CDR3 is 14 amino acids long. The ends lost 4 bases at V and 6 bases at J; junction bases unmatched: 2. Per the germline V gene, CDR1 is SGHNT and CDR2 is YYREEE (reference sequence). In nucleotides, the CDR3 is TGTGCCAGCAGCCCGGGACTAGCGGCCGGGGAGCTGTTTTTT. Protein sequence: CASSPGLAAGELFF.

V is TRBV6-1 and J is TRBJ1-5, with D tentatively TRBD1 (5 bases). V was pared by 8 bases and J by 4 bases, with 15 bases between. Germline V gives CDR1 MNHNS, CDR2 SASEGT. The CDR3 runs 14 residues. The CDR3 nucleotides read TGTGCCAGCCCCCGGGGGGGAAATAATCAGCCCCAGCATTTT. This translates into CASPRGGNNQPQHF.

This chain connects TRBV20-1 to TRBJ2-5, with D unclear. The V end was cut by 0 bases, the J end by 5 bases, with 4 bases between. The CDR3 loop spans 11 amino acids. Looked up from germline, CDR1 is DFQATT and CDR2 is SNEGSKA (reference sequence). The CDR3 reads CSAREGETQYF. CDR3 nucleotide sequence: TGCAGTGCTAGAGAAGGGGAGACCCAGTACTTC.

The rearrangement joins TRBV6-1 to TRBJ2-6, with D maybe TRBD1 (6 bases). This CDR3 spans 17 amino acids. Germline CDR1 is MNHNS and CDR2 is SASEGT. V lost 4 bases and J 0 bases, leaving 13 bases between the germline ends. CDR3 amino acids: CASSGDGTYSGANVLTF. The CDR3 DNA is TGTGCCAGCAGTGGGGACGGGACATACTCTGGGGCCAACGTCCTGACTTTC.

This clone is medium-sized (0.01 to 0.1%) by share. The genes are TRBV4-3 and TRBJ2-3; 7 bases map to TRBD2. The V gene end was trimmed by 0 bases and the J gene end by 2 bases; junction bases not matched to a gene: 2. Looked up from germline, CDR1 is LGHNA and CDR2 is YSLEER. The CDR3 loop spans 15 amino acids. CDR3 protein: CASSQDKRDTDTQYF. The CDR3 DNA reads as TGCGCCAGCAGCCAAGATAAGCGGGACACAGATACGCAGTATTTT.

CDR3 sequence: CAGAAQSSFYTF. The CDR3 DNA reads as TGTGCCGGCGCAGCACAAAGCAGTTTCTACACCTTC. The V gene is TRBV7-9, the J gene TRBJ1-2; D is unresolved. This CDR3 is built from 12 residues. V gave up 11 bases and J gave up 10 bases, with 20 bases separating them. CDR1 is SEHNR, CDR2 FQNEAQ, per germline (reference sequence).

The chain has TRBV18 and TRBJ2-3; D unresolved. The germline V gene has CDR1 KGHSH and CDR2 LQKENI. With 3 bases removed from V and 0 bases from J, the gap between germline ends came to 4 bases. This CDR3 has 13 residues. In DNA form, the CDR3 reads TGTGCCAGCTCACCCGGGAGCACAGATACGCAGTATTTT. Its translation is CASSPGSTDTQYF.

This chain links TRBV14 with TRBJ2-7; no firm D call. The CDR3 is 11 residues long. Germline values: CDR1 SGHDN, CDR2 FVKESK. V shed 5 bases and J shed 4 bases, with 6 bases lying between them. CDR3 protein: CASSVGYEQYF. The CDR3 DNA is TGTGCCAGCAGCGTGGGGTACGAGCAGTACTTC.

Here the CDR3 DNA reads TGTGCCTGGAGGATCGGGATGAACACTGAAGCTTTCTTT. Translation: CAWRIGMNTEAFF. This sequence joins TRBV30 and TRBJ1-1; no clear D gene. Trimming pared 3 bases from V and 0 bases from J, leaving 8 bases between. Germline CDR1 GTSNPN, CDR2 SVGIG (reference sequence). This CDR3 has 13 residues.

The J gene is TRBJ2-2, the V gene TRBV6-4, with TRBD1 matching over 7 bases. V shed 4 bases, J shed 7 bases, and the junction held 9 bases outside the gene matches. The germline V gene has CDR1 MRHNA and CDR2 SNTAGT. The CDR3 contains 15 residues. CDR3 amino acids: CASSVSGTVGGELFF. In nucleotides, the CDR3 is TGTGCCAGCAGTGTCTCCGGGACAGTCGGCGGGGAGCTGTTTTTT.

CDR3 protein: CATSRDGNYGYTF. The CDR3 coding sequence is TGTGCCACCTCTCGGGATGGGAACTATGGCTACACCTTC. V gene TRBV6-5 combines with J gene TRBJ1-2; D gene unclear. The CDR3 sequence is 13 residues long. Between the trimmed V and J ends, which lost 10 bases and 2 bases, there was a span of 14 bases. Germline V CDR1 and CDR2: MNHEY, SVGAGI.

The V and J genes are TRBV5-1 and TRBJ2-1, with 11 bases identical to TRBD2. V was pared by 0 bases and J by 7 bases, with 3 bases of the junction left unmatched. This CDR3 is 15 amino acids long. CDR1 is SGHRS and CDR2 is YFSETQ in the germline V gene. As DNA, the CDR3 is TGCGCCAGCAGCTTGGAGACTAGCGGGATAAATGAGCAGTTCTTC. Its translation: CASSLETSGINEQFF.

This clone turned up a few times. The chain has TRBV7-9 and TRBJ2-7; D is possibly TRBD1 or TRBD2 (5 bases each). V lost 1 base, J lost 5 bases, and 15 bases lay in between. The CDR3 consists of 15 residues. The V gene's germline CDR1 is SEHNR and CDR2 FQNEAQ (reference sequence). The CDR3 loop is CASSLGARVRDEQYF. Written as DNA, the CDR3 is TGTGCCAGCAGCTTAGGGGCCAGGGTGCGGGACGAGCAGTACTTC.

The CDR3 coding sequence is TGCAGCGTTGTTGGGGGAACGAACTATGGCTACACCTTC. Residues: CSVVGGTNYGYTF. This rearrangement joins TRBV29-1 to TRBJ1-2; a possible D gene is TRBD1 (5 bases). The ends were cut back, 4 bases at V and 2 bases at J, with 11 bases in the middle. From germline, CDR1 is SQVTM and CDR2 ANQGSEA. CDR3 size: 13 residues.

The CDR3: CASSPDSWNEKLFF. CDR3 nucleotides: TGTGCCAGCAGCCCGGACAGCTGGAATGAAAAACTGTTTTTT. This sequence joins TRBV6-5 and TRBJ1-4, with D tentatively TRBD1 (6 bases). Trimming removed 6 bases at V and 5 bases at J, with 13 bases between. CDR1 and CDR2 from the germline V gene are MNHEY and SVGAGI. This CDR3 spans 14 amino acids.

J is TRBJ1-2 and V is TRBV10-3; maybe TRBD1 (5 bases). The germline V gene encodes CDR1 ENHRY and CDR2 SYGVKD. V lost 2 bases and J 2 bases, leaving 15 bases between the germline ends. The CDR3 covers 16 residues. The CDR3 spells CAISEGVTAGNYGYTF. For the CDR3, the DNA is TGTGCCATCAGTGAGGGGGTGACAGCCGGGAACTATGGCTACACCTTC.

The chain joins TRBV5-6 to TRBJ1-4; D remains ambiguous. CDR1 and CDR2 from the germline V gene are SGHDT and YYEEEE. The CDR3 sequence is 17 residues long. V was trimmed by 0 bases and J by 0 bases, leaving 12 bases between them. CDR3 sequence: CASSLELGSSTNEKLFF. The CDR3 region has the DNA TGTGCCAGCAGCTTGGAGTTGGGCAGTTCAACTAATGAAAAACTGTTTTTT.

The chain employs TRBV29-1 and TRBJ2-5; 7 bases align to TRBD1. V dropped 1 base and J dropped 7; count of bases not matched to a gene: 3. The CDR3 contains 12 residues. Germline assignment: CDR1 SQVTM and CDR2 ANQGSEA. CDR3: CSVEGQGWTQYF. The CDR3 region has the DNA TGCAGCGTTGAAGGACAGGGTTGGACCCAGTACTTC.

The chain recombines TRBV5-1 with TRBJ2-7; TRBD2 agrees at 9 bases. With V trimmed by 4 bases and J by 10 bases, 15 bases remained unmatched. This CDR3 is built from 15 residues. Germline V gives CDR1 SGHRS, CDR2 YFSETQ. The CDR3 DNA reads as TGCGCCAGCAGCCCCCGGGAGGGCGGGAGGGCCCGACAGTACTTC. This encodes CASSPREGGRARQYF.

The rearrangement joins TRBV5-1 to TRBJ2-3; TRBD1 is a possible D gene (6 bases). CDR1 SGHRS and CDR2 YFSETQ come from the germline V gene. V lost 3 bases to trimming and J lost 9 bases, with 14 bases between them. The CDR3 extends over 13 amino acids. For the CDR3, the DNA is TGCGCCAGCAGCTCCGACAGGACCGACACGCAGTATTTT. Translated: CASSSDRTDTQYF.

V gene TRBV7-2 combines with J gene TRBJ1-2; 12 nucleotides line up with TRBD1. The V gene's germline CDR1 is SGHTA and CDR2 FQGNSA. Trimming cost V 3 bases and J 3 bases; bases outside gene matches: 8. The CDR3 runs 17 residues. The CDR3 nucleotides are TGTGCCAGCAGCTTCCCGGGACAGGGGGCGAGGGACTATGGCTACACCTTC. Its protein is CASSFPGQGARDYGYTF.